This record covers a single TCR beta chain. Its antigen is not known. This sample was included in a study of spatial heterogeneity in lung cancer. Study details: Alpha-chain detections were consistently fewer than beta-chain detections among the sequences. The study's findings and limits: How many expanded intratumoral alpha and beta TCRs were present tracked the tumor mutation count, which was a count of nonsynonymous mutations.

Time point noted: sample taken at primary tumor resection. No cells were sorted before sequencing. The whole RNA sequenced was extracted from tumor, nontumor lung or frozen PBMC. Between the trimmed V and J ends, which lost 4 bases and 7 bases, there was a span of 14 bases. Per germline, CDR1 SGHNT and CDR2 YYREEE (reference sequence). The CDR3 covers 14 residues. A unique molecular identifier was carried by every single TCR cDNA molecule. TCRdb analysed the 5' RACE reads with MiXCR anew, one entry per CDR3 protein. In the table there are about 520 distinct CDR3 sequences, roughly a quarter of which are singletons.

The sample in question was lung tumor tissue, obtained at surgery. The chain carries TRBV5-4 and TRBJ1-4; maybe TRBD1 (6 bases). The TCR comes from a male donor with early-stage non-small cell lung cancer. Written as DNA, the CDR3 is TGTGCCAGCAGCGTACAGGGTAGGGGTGAAAAACTGTTTTTT. This encodes CASSVQGRGEKLFF.